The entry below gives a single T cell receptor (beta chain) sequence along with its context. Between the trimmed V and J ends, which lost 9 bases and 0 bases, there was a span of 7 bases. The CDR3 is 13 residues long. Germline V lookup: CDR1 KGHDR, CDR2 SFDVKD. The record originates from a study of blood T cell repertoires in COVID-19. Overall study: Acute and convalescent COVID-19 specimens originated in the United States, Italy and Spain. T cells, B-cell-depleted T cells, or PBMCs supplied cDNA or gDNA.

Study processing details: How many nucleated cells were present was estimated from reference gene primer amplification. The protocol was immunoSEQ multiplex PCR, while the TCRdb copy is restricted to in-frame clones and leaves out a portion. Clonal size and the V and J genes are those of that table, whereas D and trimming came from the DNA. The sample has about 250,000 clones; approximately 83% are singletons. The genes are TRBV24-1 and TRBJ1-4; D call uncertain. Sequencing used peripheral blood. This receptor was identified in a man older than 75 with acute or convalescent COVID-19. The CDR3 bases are TGTGCCACCGCGGGCTCAACTAATGAAAAACTGTTTTTT. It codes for CATAGSTNEKLFF.